Listed below are T cell receptor beta chains from one sample, sequenced in a study of blood T cell repertoires in COVID-19. Sequenced by immunoSEQ multiplex PCR; TCRdb stores in-frame clones only, minus some. The sample lists about 74,000 clones; approximately 86% were seen once. Specimen: peripheral blood. These receptors all come from a woman aged 80 or older with active or convalescent COVID-19. CDR3s include the opening cysteine and the closing phenylalanine or tryptophan. Fields, in order: J gene, clone size, CDR3 length, V gene, D gene, CDR3 protein, CDR3 DNA. A D gene is named only where the DNA matches it firmly. Size tells how often a clone was seen (once, few, many) or the class of an expanded clone, and some rows leave it out.

j_gene: TRBJ1-1
abundance: -
len: 16
v_gene: TRBV7-3
d_gene: -
CDR3aa: CASSLSPLVAGGEAFF
CDR3nt: TGTGCCAGCAGCTTAAGCCCCCTGGTGGCCGGAGGGGAAGCTTTCTTT

j_gene: TRBJ1-1
abundance: -
len: 15
v_gene: TRBV7-2
d_gene: TRBD1
CDR3aa: CASGRDRGVNTEAFF
CDR3nt: TGTGCCAGCGGCCGGGACAGGGGAGTGAACACTGAAGCTTTCTTT

j_gene: TRBJ2-3
abundance: -
len: 18
v_gene: TRBV11-2
d_gene: TRBD2
CDR3aa: CASCQPGLAGGVTDTQYF
CDR3nt: TGTGCCAGCTGTCAACCGGGACTAGCGGGAGGCGTCACAGATACGCAGTATTTT

j_gene: TRBJ2-1
abundance: -
len: 16
v_gene: TRBV9
d_gene: -
CDR3aa: CASSVAGGPSYNEQFF
CDR3nt: TGTGCCAGCAGCGTAGCCGGGGGGCCCTCCTACAATGAGCAGTTCTTC

j_gene: TRBJ2-3
abundance: -
len: 16
v_gene: TRBV7-9
d_gene: TRBD1
CDR3aa: CASSATGGTSTDTQYF
CDR3nt: TGTGCCAGCAGCGCGACAGGGGGCACAAGCACAGATACGCAGTATTTT

j_gene: TRBJ1-1
abundance: -
len: 14
v_gene: TRBV6-5
d_gene: -
CDR3aa: CASSYSAGNTEAFF
CDR3nt: TGTGCCAGCAGTTACTCGGCGGGCAACACTGAAGCTTTCTTT

j_gene: TRBJ2-2
abundance: -
len: 14
v_gene: TRBV20-1
d_gene: TRBD2
CDR3aa: CSASSGGGTGELFF
CDR3nt: TGCAGTGCTAGTAGCGGGGGAGGCACCGGGGAGCTGTTTTTT

j_gene: TRBJ1-5
abundance: -
len: 13
v_gene: TRBV11-2
d_gene: TRBD1
CDR3aa: CASSSQGFQPQHF
CDR3nt: TGTGCCAGCAGCTCACAGGGGTTTCAGCCCCAGCATTTT

j_gene: TRBJ1-1
abundance: -
len: 13
v_gene: TRBV5-1
d_gene: -
CDR3aa: CASSSGQNTEAFF
CDR3nt: TGCGCCAGCAGCTCCGGACAGAACACTGAAGCTTTCTTT

j_gene: TRBJ1-6
abundance: -
len: 14
v_gene: TRBV7-9
d_gene: -
CDR3aa: CASSSAGGNSPLHF
CDR3nt: TGTGCCAGCAGCTCCGCCGGGGGAAATTCACCCCTCCACTTT

j_gene: TRBJ2-6
abundance: -
len: 16
v_gene: TRBV6-2/TRBV6-3
d_gene: TRBD1
CDR3aa: CASSRQGAGGANVLTF
CDR3nt: TGTGCCAGCAGCCGACAGGGGGCGGGAGGGGCCAACGTCCTGACTTTC

j_gene: TRBJ2-5
abundance: -
len: 15
v_gene: TRBV4-3
d_gene: -
CDR3aa: CASSQRQLGQETQYF
CDR3nt: TGCGCCAGCAGCCAACGACAGTTGGGGCAAGAGACCCAGTACTTC

j_gene: TRBJ2-1
abundance: -
len: 15
v_gene: TRBV9
d_gene: -
CDR3aa: CASSVEGDYYNEQFF
CDR3nt: TGTGCCAGCAGCGTAGAGGGGGACTACTACAATGAGCAGTTCTTC

j_gene: TRBJ2-3
abundance: -
len: 16
v_gene: TRBV13
d_gene: TRBD2
CDR3aa: CASSRIVAGSTDTQYF
CDR3nt: TGTGCCAGCAGCAGAATAGTAGCGGGGAGCACAGATACGCAGTATTTT

j_gene: TRBJ1-1
abundance: -
len: 15
v_gene: TRBV10-3
d_gene: -
CDR3aa: CAILWTAPSSTEAFF
CDR3nt: TGTGCCATTTTATGGACAGCCCCTTCTAGCACTGAAGCTTTCTTT

j_gene: TRBJ2-4
abundance: -
len: 15
v_gene: TRBV11-3
d_gene: TRBD1
CDR3aa: CASSALTGTKNIQYF
CDR3nt: TGTGCCAGCAGCGCGTTGACAGGGACCAAAAACATTCAGTACTTC

j_gene: TRBJ2-1
abundance: -
len: 15
v_gene: TRBV18
d_gene: TRBD2
CDR3aa: CASSPRSGGRNEQFF
CDR3nt: TGTGCCAGCTCACCACGATCGGGAGGGCGAAATGAGCAGTTCTTC

j_gene: TRBJ1-6
abundance: -
len: 15
v_gene: TRBV4-3
d_gene: -
CDR3aa: CASSQGTSYNSPLHF
CDR3nt: TGCGCCAGCAGCCAAGGTACCAGCTATAATTCACCCCTCCACTTT

j_gene: TRBJ2-7
abundance: -
len: 15
v_gene: TRBV12-5
d_gene: TRBD1
CDR3aa: CASGLAGTGGNEQYF
CDR3nt: TGTGCTAGTGGTTTGGCTGGGACAGGGGGCAACGAGCAGTACTTC

j_gene: TRBJ1-2
abundance: -
len: 13
v_gene: TRBV7-9
d_gene: TRBD1
CDR3aa: CASSRDSNYGYTF
CDR3nt: TGTGCCAGCAGCCGGGACAGCAACTATGGCTACACCTTC

j_gene: TRBJ1-2
abundance: once
len: 14
v_gene: TRBV5-8
d_gene: TRBD1
CDR3aa: CASSPQGQIYGYTF
CDR3nt: TGTGCCAGCAGCCCCCAGGGACAGATCTATGGCTACACCTTC

j_gene: TRBJ1-2
abundance: -
len: 13
v_gene: TRBV11-3
d_gene: -
CDR3aa: CASSLYRGLADTF
CDR3nt: TGTGCCAGCAGCTTATATCGGGGACTGGCTGACACCTTC

j_gene: TRBJ1-4
abundance: -
len: 16
v_gene: TRBV4-3
d_gene: -
CDR3aa: CASSQRPGWGNEKLFF
CDR3nt: TGCGCCAGCAGCCAGCGACCGGGGTGGGGTAATGAAAAACTGTTTTTT

j_gene: TRBJ2-7
abundance: -
len: 14
v_gene: TRBV30
d_gene: -
CDR3aa: CAWSVTETDYEQYF
CDR3nt: TGTGCCTGGAGTGTAACCGAGACAGACTACGAGCAGTACTTC

j_gene: TRBJ2-3
abundance: -
len: 15
v_gene: TRBV28
d_gene: -
CDR3aa: CASSGGLSSTDTQYF
CDR3nt: TGTGCCAGCAGTGGAGGACTGTCAAGCACAGATACGCAGTATTTT

j_gene: TRBJ1-1
abundance: -
len: 14
v_gene: TRBV6-5
d_gene: -
CDR3aa: CASSYFSRGTEAFF
CDR3nt: TGTGCCAGCAGTTACTTCAGTCGGGGTACTGAAGCTTTCTTT

j_gene: TRBJ1-3
abundance: -
len: 14
v_gene: TRBV6-1
d_gene: TRBD1
CDR3aa: CATGQGVRGNTIYF
CDR3nt: TGTGCCACTGGACAGGGGGTACGAGGAAACACCATATATTTT

j_gene: TRBJ2-3
abundance: -
len: 16
v_gene: TRBV11-3
d_gene: TRBD1
CDR3aa: CASSPLLDREADTQYF
CDR3nt: TGTGCCAGCAGCCCTCTCTTGGACAGGGAGGCAGATACGCAGTATTTT

j_gene: TRBJ1-4
abundance: -
len: 14
v_gene: TRBV3-1/TRBV3-2
d_gene: TRBD1
CDR3aa: CASSRGTGGEKLFF
CDR3nt: TGTGCCAGCAGCCGAGGGACAGGGGGAGAAAAACTGTTTTTT

j_gene: TRBJ2-5
abundance: -
len: 15
v_gene: TRBV19
d_gene: TRBD1
CDR3aa: CASSIGDSRRETQYF
CDR3nt: TGTGCCAGTAGTATCGGGGACAGTCGGAGGGAGACCCAGTACTTC

j_gene: TRBJ2-3
abundance: -
len: 14
v_gene: TRBV7-8
d_gene: TRBD2
CDR3aa: CASSRLAGGDTQYF
CDR3nt: TGTGCCAGCAGCCGTCTAGCGGGAGGAGATACGCAGTATTTT

j_gene: TRBJ1-1
abundance: -
len: 17
v_gene: TRBV11-2
d_gene: TRBD1
CDR3aa: CASSLDGTGGAGTEAFF
CDR3nt: TGTGCCAGCAGCTTAGATGGAACAGGGGGCGCGGGCACTGAAGCTTTCTTT

j_gene: TRBJ1-2
abundance: -
len: 15
v_gene: TRBV4-3
d_gene: -
CDR3aa: CASSQQQDLGYGYTF
CDR3nt: TGCGCCAGCAGCCAACAACAGGATCTAGGCTATGGCTACACCTTC

j_gene: TRBJ2-1
abundance: -
len: 18
v_gene: TRBV6-2/TRBV6-3
d_gene: TRBD1
CDR3aa: CASSYLAGRGTVYNEQFF
CDR3nt: TGTGCCAGCAGTTATCTTGCAGGCAGGGGGACAGTCTACAATGAGCAGTTCTTC

j_gene: TRBJ1-1
abundance: -
len: 14
v_gene: TRBV24-1
d_gene: -
CDR3aa: CATSDGSRNTEAFF
CDR3nt: TGTGCCACCAGTGATGGTAGTCGTAACACTGAAGCTTTCTTT

j_gene: TRBJ1-1
abundance: -
len: 17
v_gene: TRBV29-1
d_gene: -
CDR3aa: CSVEELASGRRYTEAFF
CDR3nt: TGCAGCGTTGAAGAATTGGCGTCAGGGAGGCGGTACACTGAAGCTTTCTTT

j_gene: TRBJ2-7
abundance: -
len: 14
v_gene: TRBV24-1
d_gene: TRBD1
CDR3aa: CATSDRTGVNEQYF
CDR3nt: TGTGCCACCAGTGATCGGACAGGGGTCAACGAGCAGTACTTC

j_gene: TRBJ2-7
abundance: -
len: 13
v_gene: TRBV21-1
d_gene: -
CDR3aa: CASARTGSYEQYF
CDR3nt: TGTGCCAGCGCTAGGACAGGGTCCTACGAGCAGTACTTC

j_gene: TRBJ2-1
abundance: -
len: 15
v_gene: TRBV11-3
d_gene: -
CDR3aa: CASSLEGGLSLEQFF
CDR3nt: TGTGCCAGCAGCTTAGAGGGGGGACTGAGCCTTGAGCAGTTCTTC

j_gene: TRBJ2-7
abundance: -
len: 14
v_gene: TRBV5-4
d_gene: -
CDR3aa: CASSAPGLSYEQYF
CDR3nt: TGTGCCAGCAGCGCACCGGGACTTTCCTACGAGCAGTACTTC

j_gene: TRBJ1-4
abundance: few
len: 14
v_gene: TRBV6-1
d_gene: -
CDR3aa: CASSEARMWEKLFF
CDR3nt: TGTGCCAGCAGTGAAGCGAGGATGTGGGAAAAACTGTTTTTT

j_gene: TRBJ1-3
abundance: -
len: 14
v_gene: TRBV7-2
d_gene: TRBD1
CDR3aa: CASRKDRAGNTIYF
CDR3nt: TGTGCCAGCAGAAAGGACAGGGCTGGAAACACCATATATTTT

j_gene: TRBJ1-1
abundance: -
len: 15
v_gene: TRBV2
d_gene: -
CDR3aa: CAIVGGNLRGTEAFF
CDR3nt: TGTGCCATCGTAGGGGGTAACCTCCGGGGCACTGAAGCTTTCTTT

j_gene: TRBJ1-2
abundance: -
len: 15
v_gene: TRBV7-2
d_gene: TRBD1
CDR3aa: CASSSSATGGYGYTF
CDR3nt: TGTGCCAGCAGCTCGAGCGCTACAGGGGGGTATGGCTACACCTTC

j_gene: TRBJ2-2
abundance: -
len: 18
v_gene: TRBV2
d_gene: TRBD2
CDR3aa: CASSEGLAGYANTGELFF
CDR3nt: TGTGCCAGCAGTGAAGGGCTAGCGGGGTACGCGAACACCGGGGAGCTGTTTTTT

j_gene: TRBJ2-6
abundance: once
len: 19
v_gene: TRBV15
d_gene: -
CDR3aa: CATSRDQGEATFGANVLTF
CDR3nt: TGTGCCACCAGCAGAGATCAAGGGGAGGCTACTTTTGGGGCCAACGTCCTGACTTTC

j_gene: TRBJ2-3
abundance: -
len: 16
v_gene: TRBV5-1
d_gene: -
CDR3aa: CASSFRDGLSTDTQYF
CDR3nt: TGCGCCAGCAGCTTTCGGGACGGACTAAGCACAGATACGCAGTATTTT

j_gene: TRBJ1-4
abundance: -
len: 17
v_gene: TRBV25-1
d_gene: TRBD1
CDR3aa: CASSLSPGGTGGEKLFF
CDR3nt: TGTGCCAGCAGTCTAAGCCCGGGGGGGACAGGGGGTGAAAAACTGTTTTTT

j_gene: TRBJ1-3
abundance: -
len: 14
v_gene: TRBV5-1
d_gene: -
CDR3aa: CASSSGTFGNTIYF
CDR3nt: TGCGCCAGCAGCTCCGGGACATTCGGAAACACCATATATTTT

j_gene: TRBJ2-3
abundance: -
len: 16
v_gene: TRBV18
d_gene: TRBD2
CDR3aa: CASSPGTSLLAGAQYF
CDR3nt: TGTGCCAGCTCACCCGGGACTAGTCTTCTGGCGGGGGCGCAGTATTTT

j_gene: TRBJ1-2
abundance: -
len: 16
v_gene: TRBV21-1
d_gene: -
CDR3aa: CASSTPWDRDNYGYTF
CDR3nt: TGTGCCAGCAGCACCCCCTGGGACAGGGATAACTATGGCTACACCTTC

j_gene: TRBJ1-5
abundance: -
len: 15
v_gene: TRBV10-2
d_gene: -
CDR3aa: CASSEGEVNNQPQHF
CDR3nt: TGCGCCAGCAGTGAGGGAGAGGTTAACAATCAGCCCCAGCATTTT

j_gene: TRBJ1-3
abundance: -
len: 17
v_gene: TRBV4-3
d_gene: TRBD1
CDR3aa: CASSLTTGTGAGNTIYF
CDR3nt: TGCGCCAGCAGCCTCACAACCGGGACAGGGGCCGGAAACACCATATATTTT

j_gene: TRBJ1-2
abundance: -
len: 14
v_gene: TRBV11-2
d_gene: -
CDR3aa: CASSAVQGPYGYTF
CDR3nt: TGTGCCAGCAGCGCGGTACAGGGACCCTATGGCTACACCTTC

j_gene: TRBJ2-1
abundance: -
len: 17
v_gene: TRBV4-1
d_gene: TRBD2
CDR3aa: CASSRSLAGSSYNEQFF
CDR3nt: TGCGCCAGCAGCCGCTCCTTAGCGGGGAGCTCCTACAATGAGCAGTTCTTC